This TCR beta chain was observed in a study of T cells after yellow fever vaccination. Study-wide background: Low-cell-number fractions were prepared with SMART-Seq v4 Ultra Low Input. Points from the study as a whole: Post-booster samples contained most primary-vaccination clones (nearly 98% CD4, about 87% CD8).

TCRdb re-called the 5' RACE reads with MiXCR, one entry per CDR3 protein. This table has a few hundred thousand distinct CDR3 sequences, 6.9% appearing once. This CDR3 region has 12 residues. Germline V gene data show CDR1 as DFQATT and CDR2 as SNEGSKA (reference sequence). V was pared by 3 bases and J by 2 bases, with 5 bases between. On this clonotype itself: Antigen specificity is unknown.

The receptor's source is a man aged 30-40 years who received the YFV17D yellow fever vaccine. Sample: CD4+ T cells sorted from PBMCs, taken 15 days after the yellow fever booster vaccination. The rearrangement links TRBV20-1 to TRBJ2-1; D is unresolved. DNA of the CDR3: TGCAGTGCTAGTACCGCCTACAATGAGCAGTTCTTC. This translates into CSASTAYNEQFF.